This paragraph reports one TCR beta chain. This sample was taken from a study of neoadjuvant nivolumab and ipilimumab in lung cancer. Sequenced by immunoSEQ multiplex PCR; TCRdb stores in-frame clones only, minus some. The sample records some 30,000 clones, over 75% being singletons. The CDR3 consists of 16 residues. Germline V lookup: CDR1 SGHVS, CDR2 FQNEAQ. V dropped 5 bases and J dropped 6; count of bases not matched to a gene: 7. The sequence derives from an adult with non-small cell lung cancer. This specimen consisted of peripheral blood, obtained after neoadjuvant nivolumab, alone or with ipilimumab, at or shortly before surgery. The genes are TRBV7-8 and TRBJ1-6; 10 bases match TRBD1. CDR3 nucleotides: TGTGCCAGCAGCCTAAGGGGGGACAGGGGTAATTCACCCCTCCACTTT. It encodes CASSLRGDRGNSPLHF.